The clone carrying this T cell receptor beta chain came up many times. The target antigen is unknown. The sample is drawn from a study of CD8 T cells in ankylosing spondylitis. TCRdb reprocessed the 5' RACE reads with MiXCR, giving one entry per CDR3 protein. Of 200,000 to 250,000 distinct CDR3 sequences detected, around a quarter appear once; the ten largest clones hold approximately 6.6%. Broader study findings: Disease-associated clones were reportedly significantly overrepresented in matched ankylosing spondylitis synovial fluid.

V lost 3 bases to trimming and J lost 5 bases, with 10 bases between them. Germline CDR1 DFQATT, CDR2 SNEGSKA (reference sequence). This CDR3 comprises 12 residues. Material for sequencing was blood, either unsorted or a sorted T cell fraction (not recorded which). The chain employs TRBV20-1 and TRBJ2-5; D call uncertain. The sequence was collected from a male donor with ankylosing spondylitis or in good health (not recorded which). CDR3 protein: CSARDLRETQYF. The CDR3 DNA reads as TGCAGTGCTAGGGACCTAAGGGAGACCCAGTACTTC.